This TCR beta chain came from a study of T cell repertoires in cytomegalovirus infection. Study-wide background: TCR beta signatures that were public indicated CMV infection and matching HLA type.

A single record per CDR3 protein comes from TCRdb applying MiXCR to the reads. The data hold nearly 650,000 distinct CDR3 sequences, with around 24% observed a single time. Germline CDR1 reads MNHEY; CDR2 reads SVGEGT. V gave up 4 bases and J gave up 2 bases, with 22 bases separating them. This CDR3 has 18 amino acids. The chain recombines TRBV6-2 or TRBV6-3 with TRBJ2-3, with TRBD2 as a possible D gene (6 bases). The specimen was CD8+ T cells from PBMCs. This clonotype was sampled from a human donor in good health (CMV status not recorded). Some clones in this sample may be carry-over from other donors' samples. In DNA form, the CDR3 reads TGTGCCAGCAGTTTGACGGGACTCACCATCGGGATCACAGATACGCAGTATTTT. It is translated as CASSLTGLTIGITDTQYF.